This T cell receptor (beta chain) was obtained from a study of T cells expressing NK-cell markers. Study-wide context: Sorted CD3+CD56-NKG2C+, CD3+CD56+NKG2C+ and CD3+CD56+NKG2C- T cells supplied the TCR beta repertoires.

TCRdb reprocessed the 5' RACE reads and stores each CDR3 protein as one record, lacking DNA. The sample's table shows 450,000 to 600,000 distinct CDR3 sequences. Study-wide findings and caveats: Dominant NKG2C+ clonotypes accounted for roughly 1.0-7.0% of CD8+ T cells in a handful of donors. The CD3+CD56-NKG2C+ fraction was also led by these clonotypes in several donors.

This CDR3 region has 14 residues. From germline, CDR1 is SQVTM and CDR2 ANQGSEA. Details on this clonotype: Its antigen remains unknown.

The sequenced sample was blood T cells: a sorted CD56 or NKG2C T cell subset, CD4+ or CD8+ T cells, or bulk PBMC T cells (not recorded which). The rearrangement joins TRBV29-1 to TRBJ2-1; the TCRdb call, TRBD2, lacks DNA for checking. This TCR was sampled from a man younger than 35 in good health. The CDR3 loop is CSVVASGGAWWQFF.